The 15 T cell receptor beta chains given below trace back to one sample, sequenced in a study of cytomegalovirus exposure and HLA in healthy donors. 60 Vbeta and 13 Jbeta primers were used in PCR. This table comes from immunoSEQ multiplex PCR, and its TCRdb copy is limited to in-frame clones, with some not included. The table has roughly 140,000 clones, approximately 85% seen once. Sequenced material: PBMCs. The receptors here all came from a woman younger than 30 in good health and CMV-seronegative.

This chain uses TRBV7-2 with TRBJ1-5; 10 bases map to TRBD1. CDR1 and CDR2 from the germline V gene are SGHTA and FQGNSA. V lost 2 bases to trimming and J lost 4 bases; unmatched junction nucleotides: 8. The CDR3 sequence is 17 residues long. CDR3 amino acids: CASSLNFPGQGNQPQHF. CDR3 DNA sequence: TGTGCCAGCAGCTTAAATTTCCCGGGACAGGGGAATCAGCCCCAGCATTTT.

This chain links TRBV7-2 with TRBJ2-5; weak D call: TRBD2 (6 bases). The V gene lost 5 bases and the J gene lost 12 bases, with 13 bases spanning the gap. Germline lookup yields CDR1 SGHTA and CDR2 FQGNSA. The CDR3 is made up of 11 amino acids. As DNA, the CDR3 is TGTGCCAGCAGCCAAGTAGCGGCTAAGTACTTC. Translation gives CASSQVAAKYF.

V usage is TRBV6-5 and J usage is TRBJ1-5; tentatively, D is TRBD1 (5 bases). This CDR3 spans 14 amino acids. V was pared by 6 bases and J by 0 bases, with 9 bases between. Germline CDR1 is MNHEY and CDR2 is SVGAGI. CDR3 in DNA: TGTGCCAGCAGCCGGGACTCTAGCAATCAGCCCCAGCATTTT. It yields the protein CASSRDSSNQPQHF.

The chain carries TRBV5-1 and TRBJ2-7; 8 bases are shared with TRBD1. Trimming at V came to 5 bases and at J to 2 bases, leaving 6 bases not matched to a gene. The length of the CDR3 is 14 residues. Looked up from germline, CDR1 is SGHRS and CDR2 is YFSETQ. The CDR3, as DNA: TGCGCCAGCAGTCTCGACAGGGGCCCCTACGAGCAGTACTTC. It encodes CASSLDRGPYEQYF.

The CDR3 here is CASSLRGRSYNEQFF. DNA for the CDR3: TGTGCCAGCAGCTTAAGGGGCCGATCCTACAATGAGCAGTTCTTC. V is TRBV7-2 and J is TRBJ2-1; possibly TRBD1 for D (5 bases). CDR1 and CDR2 from the germline V gene are SGHTA and FQGNSA. Trimming removed 2 bases at V and 1 base at J, with 9 bases between. The CDR3 length is 15 residues.

In its sample, this clone was seen once. The chain is built from TRBV6-1 and TRBJ2-7; D not certain. Trimming took off 7 bases at V and 4 bases at J, with 14 bases between the two ends. Germline CDR1 and CDR2: MNHNS and SASEGT. The CDR3 contains 13 residues. In DNA form, the CDR3 reads TGTGCCAGCATAGACCCCCTCAGGTACGAGCAGTACTTC. This codes for CASIDPLRYEQYF.

V and J are TRBV7-8 and TRBJ2-1; D perhaps matches TRBD2 (7 bases). Germline CDR1 and CDR2: SGHVS and FQNEAQ. The CDR3 consists of 16 residues. V shed 4 bases and J shed 9 bases, with 22 bases lying between them. The CDR3 DNA reads as TGTGCCAGCAGCTCCATGCCTCCGGGGGGCGGAATTGAGCAGTTCTTC. Protein product: CASSSMPPGGGIEQFF.

The V call is TRBV28, the J call TRBJ2-5; the match to TRBD1 covers 7 bases. The V gene end was trimmed by 3 bases and the J gene end by 2 bases; junction bases not matched to a gene: 6. CDR3 length: 15 amino acids. CDR1 is MDHEN, CDR2 SYDVKM, per germline. CDR3 bases: TGTGCCAGCAGTTTCCTCGACAGGGTACAAGAGACCCAGTACTTC. Translating it yields CASSFLDRVQETQYF.

This rearrangement joins TRBV9 to TRBJ2-1; D not resolved. V gave up 0 bases and J gave up 6 bases, with 4 bases separating them. CDR1 and CDR2 (germline): SGDLS, YYNGEE. The CDR3 consists of 12 residues. The CDR3 DNA sequence: TGTGCCAGCAGCGTAGGGGCCAATGAGCAGTTCTTC. It specifies CASSVGANEQFF.

On this clone itself: The junction differs from germline at one of its ends, possibly a read error. Different DNA sequences within this sample yield the same CDR3. V is TRBV7-3 and J is TRBJ2-3; 8 nucleotides align to TRBD2. This CDR3 comprises 15 residues. Germline V gene lookup returns CDR1 SGHTA and CDR2 FQGTGA. CDR3 in amino acids: CASSSGLASTDTQYF. The CDR3 bases are TGTGCCAGCAGCTCCGGACTAGCTAGCACGGATACGCAGTATTTT.

CDR3 sequence reads: CATSREPGLAYEQYF. For the CDR3, the DNA is TGTGCCACCAGCAGAGAGCCGGGACTAGCCTACGAGCAGTACTTC. This chain joins TRBV15 and TRBJ2-5, with 8 positions matching TRBD2. The DNA matches TRBJ2-7 better at its end, which makes the J call doubtful. Germline lookup yields CDR1 LNHNV and CDR2 YYDKDF (reference sequence). This CDR3 is built from 15 residues.

This chain joins TRBV29-1 and TRBJ1-3; a possible D gene is TRBD1 (6 bases). There are 15 residues in the CDR3. Germline assignment: CDR1 SQVTM and CDR2 ANQGSEA. Trimming shortened V by 5 bases and J by 0 bases, and 14 bases separated the two germline ends. The CDR3 here is CSVTGYLYSGNTIYF. As DNA, the CDR3 is TGCAGCGTTACAGGGTATTTGTACTCTGGAAACACCATATATTTT. Using reference TRBV29-1 and TRBJ1-3 for the parts outside the CDR3, the full variable domain is SAVISQKPSRDICQRGTSLTIQCQVDSQVTMMFWYRQQPGQSLTLIATANQGSEATYESGFVIDKFPISRPNLTFSTLTVSNMSPEDSSIYLCSVTGYLYSGNTIYFGEGSWLTVV.

The chain joins TRBV7-7 to TRBJ2-5, with 8 bases aligning to TRBD1. Germline-derived CDR1 and CDR2 are SSHAT and FNYEAQ (reference sequence). This CDR3 spans 14 amino acids. V lost 5 bases, J lost 4 bases, and 6 bases stayed unmatched. CDR3 bases: TGTGCCAGCAGCCTCGACAGGGGAGGAGAGACCCAGTACTTC. Translation gives CASSLDRGGETQYF.

This clone was detected only a few times. The chain has TRBV6-4 and TRBJ1-1; no clear D. The CDR3 runs to 13 residues. Trimming shortened V by 6 bases and J by 0 bases, and 8 bases separated the two germline ends. Germline CDR1 MRHNA, CDR2 SNTAGT. The CDR3 here is CASSREVNTEAFF. The CDR3 DNA sequence: TGTGCCAGCAGCCGGGAGGTGAACACTGAAGCTTTCTTT.

The chain links TRBV21-1 to TRBJ1-5. TRBV21-1 is a known pseudogene. The CDR3 has 18 residues. DNA of the CDR3: TGTGCCAGCAGCAAAGCGCTTGTGAAATCCCGGGGCAATCAGCCCCAGCATTTT. Translation gives CASSKALVKSRGNQPQHF.